These 27 T cell receptor beta chains came from one sample sequenced in a study of technical replicates of blood from a few donors listed by TCRdb under 2017. The method behind the library was the immunoSEQ multiplex PCR assay. TCRdb limited this immuneACCESS table to in-frame rearrangements with V and J called. A share of clones is missing; checked studies link under half to unresolved V genes, and the rest is unexplained. The sample includes roughly 100,000 clones, with about 96% observed a single time. In total, the top ten clones hold 0.36% of the sample. Sequencing used T cells isolated from PBMCs. All receptors derive from a human donor in good health.

The rearrangement uses TRBV30 and TRBJ2-7, with a possible D match to TRBD1 (5 bases). Germline lookup yields CDR1 GTSNPN and CDR2 SVGIG (reference sequence). This CDR3 has 13 residues. V dropped 4 bases and J dropped 3 bases, with 13 bases sitting between them. The CDR3 is CAWNRMSGYEQYF. CDR3 bases: TGTGCCTGGAACAGGATGTCGGGCTACGAGCAGTACTTC.

The chain uses TRBV4-1 and TRBJ2-7; a possible D gene is TRBD2 (6 bases). The CDR3 is 15 residues long. V lost 4 bases, J lost 6 bases, and 19 bases lay in between. Germline V gene lookup returns CDR1 MGHRA and CDR2 YSYEKL. CDR3 sequence reads: CASSLLGPGRSEQYF. CDR3 coding DNA: TGCGCCAGCAGCCTACTCGGTCCCGGGAGATCCGAGCAGTACTTC.

This clone was recorded many times. The chain links TRBV6-1 to TRBJ2-5, with 11 bases fitting TRBD2. This CDR3 spans 15 amino acids. V trimming: 2 bases; J trimming: 2 bases; junction bases outside the gene matches: 1. Germline-derived CDR1 and CDR2 are MNHNS and SASEGT. CDR3 loop: CASSELAGGQETQYF. The DNA of the CDR3 is TGTGCCAGCAGTGAACTAGCGGGAGGTCAAGAGACCCAGTACTTC.

This chain joins TRBV6-6 and TRBJ2-1, with 9 bases lining up with TRBD2. Germline V gene data show CDR1 as MNHNY and CDR2 as SVGAGI (reference sequence). The J segment lost 8 bases and the V segment lost 2 bases, leaving 7 bases of the junction unmatched. The CDR3 is made up of 15 amino acids. The CDR3 loop is CASSYMSGRRYEQFF. The CDR3 coding sequence is TGTGCCAGCAGTTACATGAGCGGGAGGCGCTATGAGCAGTTCTTC.

V gene TRBV4-1 combines with J gene TRBJ2-1, with D possibly matching TRBD2 (5 bases). The CDR3 loop spans 15 amino acids. Germline values: CDR1 MGHRA, CDR2 YSYEKL. V dropped 1 base and J dropped 5 bases, with 12 bases sitting between them. CDR3 nucleotides: TGCGCCAGCAGCCAAGGAGGGAGAACCCACAATGAGCAGTTCTTC. This encodes CASSQGGRTHNEQFF.

DNA for the CDR3: TGTGCCAGCAGCTTGACAGCGGGAGGGGGTTCGGGCAATGAGCAGTTCTTC. This translates into CASSLTAGGGSGNEQFF. The chain is built from TRBV7-6 and TRBJ2-1; 10 nucleotides agree with TRBD2. The CDR3 is made up of 17 amino acids. CDR1 is SGHVS and CDR2 is FNYEAQ in the germline V gene. V lost 3 bases to trimming and J lost 6 bases; unmatched junction nucleotides: 11.

The rearrangement joins TRBV27 to TRBJ1-2, with 9 bases that match TRBD1. Germline V gene lookup returns CDR1 MNHEY and CDR2 SMNVEV (reference sequence). This CDR3 comprises 13 residues. V trimming: 6 bases; J trimming: 4 bases; junction bases outside the gene matches: 3. CDR3 nucleotides: TGTGCCAGCAGGAGACAGGGGGGCTATGGCTACACCTTC. Its protein is CASRRQGGYGYTF.

V usage is TRBV2 and J usage is TRBJ2-7; 8 nucleotides align to TRBD2. Germline lookup yields CDR1 SNHLY and CDR2 FYNNEI. The CDR3 length is 14 residues. V trimming: 7 bases; J trimming: 4 bases; junction bases outside the gene matches: 9. DNA for the CDR3: TGTGCCAGCAAACTACGGGCGGGGGGATACGAGCAGTACTTC. Translating gives CASKLRAGGYEQYF.

This chain uses TRBV18 with TRBJ1-1, with unresolved D. The germline V and J ends were trimmed by 5 bases and 0 bases, with 13 bases remaining between them. This CDR3 comprises 15 residues. CDR1 is KGHSH and CDR2 is LQKENI in the germline V gene. The CDR3 protein is CASSEQVIMNTEAFF. DNA of the CDR3: TGTGCCAGCTCAGAGCAGGTTATCATGAACACTGAAGCTTTCTTT.

The rearrangement uses TRBV5-1 and TRBJ2-7, with 7 bases matching TRBD1. The germline CDR1 and CDR2 sequences are SGHRS and YFSETQ. V lost 2 bases to trimming and J lost 2 bases; unmatched junction nucleotides: 4. This CDR3 region has 14 residues. CDR3 amino acids: CASSFGTDTYEQYF. CDR3 DNA: TGCGCCAGCAGCTTTGGGACAGACACCTACGAGCAGTACTTC.

This chain uses TRBV19 with TRBJ2-7, with TRBD1 as a possible D gene (5 bases). This CDR3 region has 12 residues. V lost 5 bases and J lost 3, with 8 bases in between. Per the germline V gene, CDR1 is LNHDA and CDR2 is SQIVND (reference sequence). CDR3 nucleotide sequence: TGTGCCAGTAGTGGTACAGGCTACGAGCAGTACTTC. Amino acids: CASSGTGYEQYF.

J is TRBJ2-2 and V is TRBV29-1; D might be TRBD2 (5 bases). The CDR3 has 12 residues. CDR1 is SQVTM, CDR2 ANQGSEA, per germline. The V and J ends lost 6 bases and 6 bases respectively, with 11 bases between them. The CDR3 protein is CSVSEGPGELFF. DNA for the CDR3: TGCAGCGTGAGTGAGGGTCCCGGGGAGCTGTTTTTT.

The chain couples TRBV5-1 to TRBJ1-1, with D perhaps matching TRBD1 (5 bases). The CDR3 contains 14 residues. CDR1 is SGHRS and CDR2 is YFSETQ in the germline V gene. The V gene lost 3 bases and the J gene lost 5 bases, with 14 bases spanning the gap. The CDR3 loop is CASSSSRGETEAFF. CDR3 sequence (DNA): TGCGCCAGCAGCTCCTCACGGGGGGAAACTGAAGCTTTCTTT.

V usage is TRBV13 and J usage is TRBJ2-6, with 8 nucleotides matching TRBD1. V shed 5 bases and J 1 base; nucleotides not matched to a gene: 4. There are 16 residues in the CDR3. The germline CDR1 and CDR2 sequences are PRHDT and FYEKMQ (reference sequence). CDR3 region: CASSETGGSGANVLTF. For the CDR3, the DNA is TGTGCCAGCAGCGAAACAGGGGGGTCTGGGGCCAACGTCCTGACTTTC. The full variable domain, completed using reference TRBV13 and TRBJ2-6, is AAGVIQSPRHLIKEKRETATLKCYPIPRHDTVYWYQQGPGQDPQFLISFYEKMQSDKGSIPDRFSAQQFSDYHSELNMSSLELGDSALYFCASSETGGSGANVLTFGAGSRLTVL.

The chain employs TRBV9 and TRBJ1-1; a weak D match, TRBD1 (6 bases). Per germline, CDR1 SGDLS and CDR2 YYNGEE. V gave up 0 bases and J gave up 5 bases, with 11 bases separating them. This CDR3 spans 14 amino acids. CDR3 protein: CASSVDQGKTEAFF. DNA for the CDR3: TGTGCCAGCAGCGTAGATCAGGGGAAGACTGAAGCTTTCTTT.

The CDR3 is CASSPGTGNTIYF. The CDR3 coding sequence is TGTGCCAGCAGTCCAGGGACTGGAAACACCATATATTTT. The J gene is TRBJ1-3, the V gene TRBV7-9; perhaps TRBD1 as D (5 bases). There are 13 residues in the CDR3. The germline CDR1 and CDR2 sequences are SEHNR and FQNEAQ (reference sequence). The V and J ends lost 6 bases and 2 bases respectively, with 8 bases between them.

V gene TRBV7-2 combines with J gene TRBJ2-3; 12 bases are a match to TRBD2. Per germline, CDR1 SGHTA and CDR2 FQGNSA. Trimming at V came to 2 bases and at J to 4 bases, leaving 4 bases not matched to a gene. The CDR3 totals 16 residues. CDR3: CASSLYTSGRSDTQYF. CDR3 nucleotides: TGTGCCAGCAGCTTATATACTAGCGGGAGGTCAGATACGCAGTATTTT. The full variable domain, its missing parts supplied by reference TRBV7-2 and TRBJ2-3, is GAGVSQSPSNKVTEKGKDVELRCDPISGHTALYWYRQSLGQGLEFLIYFQGNSAPDKSGLPSDRFSAERTGGSVSTLTIQRTQQEDSAVYLCASSLYTSGRSDTQYFGPGTRLTVL.

The V gene is TRBV2, the J gene TRBJ2-7, with a weak D call TRBD2 (5 bases). The V end lost 2 bases, the J end lost 3 bases, and 5 bases lay between the germline ends. Germline lookup yields CDR1 SNHLY and CDR2 FYNNEI. The CDR3 spans 12 residues. The CDR3 DNA follows: TGTGCCAGCAGTGAAACTAGCTACGAGCAGTACTTC. Amino acids: CASSETSYEQYF.

The rearrangement uses TRBV5-6 and TRBJ2-7; D gene ambiguous. Germline-derived CDR1 and CDR2 are SGHDT and YYEEEE. CDR3 length: 11 residues. The V gene lost 2 bases and the J gene lost 4 bases, with 4 bases spanning the gap. As DNA, the CDR3 is TGTGCCAGCAGCTTCCTTTACGAGCAGTACTTC. It specifies CASSFLYEQYF.

CDR3 sequence reads: CASSPISVQGAYEQYF. The CDR3 nucleotides are TGTGCCAGCAGCCCAATCTCCGTACAGGGGGCGTACGAGCAGTACTTC. This chain links TRBV7-8 with TRBJ2-7; 9 bases fit TRBD1. V dropped 5 bases and J dropped 4; count of bases not matched to a gene: 12. This CDR3 has 16 residues. The germline V gene encodes CDR1 SGHVS and CDR2 FQNEAQ.

In its sample, this clone was seen many times. This chain links TRBV15 with TRBJ2-3; the match to TRBD1 covers 9 bases. V lost 2 bases and J lost 1; bases outside the gene matches: 1. This CDR3 comprises 15 residues. CDR1 and CDR2 (germline): LNHNV, YYDKDF (reference sequence). CDR3 bases: TGTGCCACCAGCAGAAGGACAGGGGGCACAGATACGCAGTATTTT. Residues: CATSRRTGGTDTQYF.

The rearrangement joins TRBV10-2 to TRBJ2-3, with a possible D match to TRBD1 (5 bases). This CDR3 has 16 residues. The germline V and J ends were trimmed by 3 bases and 2 bases, with 15 bases remaining between them. Germline CDR1 and CDR2: WSHSY and SAAADI. In DNA form, the CDR3 reads TGCGCCAGCAGTGACTACTACAGGCGGACCACAGATACGCAGTATTTT. Translation: CASSDYYRRTTDTQYF.

The V gene is TRBV30, the J gene TRBJ2-3; 8 bases fit TRBD2. Germline V gene lookup returns CDR1 GTSNPN and CDR2 SVGIG (reference sequence). Unmatched junction bases numbered 7, after V lost 0 bases and J lost 2 bases. The CDR3 spans 16 residues. The CDR3 DNA sequence: TGTGCCTGGAGTGTATTATCGGGAGGGCCCACAGATACGCAGTATTTT. Amino acid sequence: CAWSVLSGGPTDTQYF.

The V and J genes are TRBV28 and TRBJ2-7; D ambiguous. This CDR3 comprises 13 residues. CDR1 MDHEN and CDR2 SYDVKM come from the germline V gene. Trimming pared 6 bases from V and 6 bases from J, leaving 15 bases between. The CDR3 is CASSQHVLGEQYF. The CDR3 DNA reads as TGTGCCAGCAGCCAACATGTCCTAGGCGAGCAGTACTTC. The full variable domain, rest sourced from reference TRBV28 and TRBJ2-7, is DVKVTQSSRYLVKRTGEKVFLECVQDMDHENMFWYRQDPGLGLRLIYFSYDVKMKEKGDIPEGYSVSREKKERFSLILESASTNQTSMYLCASSQHVLGEQYFGPGTRLTVT.

The table lists this clone with a count of one. This rearrangement joins TRBV6-1 to TRBJ2-1; 10 nucleotides agree with TRBD2. Germline assignment: CDR1 MNHNS and CDR2 SASEGT. The V segment lost 6 bases and the J segment 1 base; nucleotides outside the gene matches: 3. This CDR3 contains 15 residues. CDR3 amino acids: CASRKTSGSYNEQFF. The CDR3 DNA follows: TGTGCCAGCAGGAAGACTAGCGGGTCCTACAATGAGCAGTTCTTC.

The chain has TRBV9 and TRBJ1-2, with D tentatively TRBD1 (6 bases). CDR1 is SGDLS, CDR2 YYNGEE, per germline. This CDR3 region has 15 residues. V was cut by 3 bases and J by 4 bases, with 16 bases left in between. CDR3: CASSEGEVLFYGYTF. The CDR3 DNA reads TGTGCCAGCAGCGAGGGGGAAGTTTTATTCTATGGCTACACCTTC.

The chain uses TRBV23-1 and TRBJ2-5; TRBD2 matches at 10 bases. TRBV23-1 is filed as an ORF, its function uncertain. The CDR3 has 16 amino acids. The trim removed 3 bases at V and 2 bases at J, leaving 6 bases unmatched. The CDR3 DNA reads TGCGCCAGCAGTCACGGGGCACTAGCGGGACAAGAGACCCAGTACTTC. It specifies CASSHGALAGQETQYF.